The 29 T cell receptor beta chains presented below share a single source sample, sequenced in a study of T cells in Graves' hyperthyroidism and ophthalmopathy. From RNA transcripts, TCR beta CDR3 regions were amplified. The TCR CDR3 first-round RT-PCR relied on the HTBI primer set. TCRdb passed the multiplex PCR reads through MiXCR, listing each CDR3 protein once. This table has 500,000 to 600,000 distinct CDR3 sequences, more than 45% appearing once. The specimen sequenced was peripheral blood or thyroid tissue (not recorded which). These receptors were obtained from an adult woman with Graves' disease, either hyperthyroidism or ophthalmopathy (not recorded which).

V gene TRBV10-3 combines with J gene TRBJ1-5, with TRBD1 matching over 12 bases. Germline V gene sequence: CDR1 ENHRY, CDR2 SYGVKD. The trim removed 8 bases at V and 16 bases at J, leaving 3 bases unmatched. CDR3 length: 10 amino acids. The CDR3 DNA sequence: TGTGCCATCGGGACAGGGGGCTTCCATTTT. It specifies CAIGTGGFHF.

The CDR3 is CSAREDGRRLDNEQFF. Here the CDR3 DNA reads TGCAGTGCTAGAGAGGATGGCCGGCGTCTCGACAATGAGCAGTTCTTC. The chain has TRBV20-1 and TRBJ2-1; D uncertain. Trimming shortened V by 0 bases and J by 5 bases, and 17 bases separated the two germline ends. Germline V CDR1 and CDR2: DFQATT, SNEGSKA (reference sequence). CDR3 length: 16 residues.

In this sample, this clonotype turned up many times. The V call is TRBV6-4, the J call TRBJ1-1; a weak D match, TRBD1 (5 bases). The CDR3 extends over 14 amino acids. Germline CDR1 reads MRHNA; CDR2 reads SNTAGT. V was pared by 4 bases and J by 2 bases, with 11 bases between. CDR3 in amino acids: CASSGGGDNTEAFF. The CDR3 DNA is TGTGCCAGCAGTGGAGGAGGGGATAACACTGAAGCTTTCTTT.

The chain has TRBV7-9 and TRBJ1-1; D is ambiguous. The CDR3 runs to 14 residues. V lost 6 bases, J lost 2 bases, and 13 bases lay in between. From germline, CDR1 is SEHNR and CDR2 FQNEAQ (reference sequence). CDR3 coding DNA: TGTGCCAGCAGTGATGTTCCAGCAAACACTGAAGCTTTCTTT. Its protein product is CASSDVPANTEAFF.

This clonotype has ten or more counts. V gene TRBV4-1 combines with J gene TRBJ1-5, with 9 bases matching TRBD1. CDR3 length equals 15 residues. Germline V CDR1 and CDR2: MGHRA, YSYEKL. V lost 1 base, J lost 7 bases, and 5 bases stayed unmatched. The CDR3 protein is CASSQGGQGGQPQHF. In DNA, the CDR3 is TGCGCCAGCAGCCAAGGGGGACAGGGAGGCCAGCCCCAGCATTTT.

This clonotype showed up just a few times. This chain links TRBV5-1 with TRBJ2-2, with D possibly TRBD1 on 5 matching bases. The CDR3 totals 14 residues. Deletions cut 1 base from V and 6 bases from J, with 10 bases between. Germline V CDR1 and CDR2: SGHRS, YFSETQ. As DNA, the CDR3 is TGCGCCAGCAGCTTGATCCCAGGGCCCGGGGAGCTGTTTTTT. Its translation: CASSLIPGPGELFF.

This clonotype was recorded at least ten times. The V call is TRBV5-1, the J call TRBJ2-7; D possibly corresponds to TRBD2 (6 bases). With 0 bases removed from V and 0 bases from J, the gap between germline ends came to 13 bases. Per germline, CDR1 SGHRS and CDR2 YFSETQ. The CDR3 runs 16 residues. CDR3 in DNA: TGCGCCAGCAGCTTGGGGGGACTCAATTTCTCCTACGAGCAGTACTTC. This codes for CASSLGGLNFSYEQYF. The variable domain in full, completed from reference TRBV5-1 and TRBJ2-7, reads KAGVTQTPRYLIKTRGQQVTLSCSPISGHRSVSWYQQTPGQGLQFLFEYFSETQRNKGNFPGRFSGRQFSNSRSEMNVSTLELGDSALYLCASSLGGLNFSYEQYFGPGTRLTVT.

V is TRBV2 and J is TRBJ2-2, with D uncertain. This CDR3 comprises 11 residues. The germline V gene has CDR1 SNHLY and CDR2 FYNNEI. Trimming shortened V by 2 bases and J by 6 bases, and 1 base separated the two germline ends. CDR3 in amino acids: CASSEPGELFF. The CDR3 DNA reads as TGTGCCAGCAGTGAACCCGGGGAGCTGTTTTTT.

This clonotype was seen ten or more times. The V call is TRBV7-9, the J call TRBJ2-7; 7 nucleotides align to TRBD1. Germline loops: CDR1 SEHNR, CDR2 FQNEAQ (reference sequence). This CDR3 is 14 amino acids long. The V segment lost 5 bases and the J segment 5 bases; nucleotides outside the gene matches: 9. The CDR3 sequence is CASSPWTGGNEQYF. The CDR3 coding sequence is TGTGCCAGCAGCCCCTGGACAGGAGGTAACGAGCAGTACTTC.

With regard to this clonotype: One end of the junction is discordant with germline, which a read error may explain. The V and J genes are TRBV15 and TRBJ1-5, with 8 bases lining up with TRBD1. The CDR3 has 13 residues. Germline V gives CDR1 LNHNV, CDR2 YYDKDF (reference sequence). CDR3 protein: CATSRDGQGSQLF. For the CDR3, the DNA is TGTGCCACCAGCAGAGACGGACAGGGATCCCAACTTTTT.

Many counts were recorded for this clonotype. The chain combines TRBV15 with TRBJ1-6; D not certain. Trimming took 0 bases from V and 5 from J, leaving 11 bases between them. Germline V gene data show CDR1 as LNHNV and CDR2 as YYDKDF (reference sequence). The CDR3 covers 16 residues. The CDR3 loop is CATSRDLGRNNSPLHF. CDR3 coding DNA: TGTGCCACCAGCAGAGATCTAGGTCGGAATAATTCACCCCTCCACTTT. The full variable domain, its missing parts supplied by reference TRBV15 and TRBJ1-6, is DAMVIQNPRYQVTQFGKPVTLSCSQTLNHNVMYWYQQKSSQAPKLLFHYYDKDFNNEADTPDNFQSRRPNTSFCFLDIRSPGLGDTAMYLCATSRDLGRNNSPLHFGNGTRLTVT.

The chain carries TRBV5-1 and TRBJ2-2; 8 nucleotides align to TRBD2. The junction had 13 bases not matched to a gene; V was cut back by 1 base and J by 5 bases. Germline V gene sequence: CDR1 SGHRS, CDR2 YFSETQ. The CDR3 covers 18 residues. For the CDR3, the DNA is TGCGCCAGCAGCTTGTCTCCTTACCGGGAGGGCCGGACCGGGGAGCTGTTTTTT. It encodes CASSLSPYREGRTGELFF.

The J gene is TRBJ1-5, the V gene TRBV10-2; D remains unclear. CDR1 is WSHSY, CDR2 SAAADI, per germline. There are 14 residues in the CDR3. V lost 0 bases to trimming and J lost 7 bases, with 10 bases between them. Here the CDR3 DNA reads TGCGCCAGCAGTGAGTCGAATAGCAGGCAGCCCCAGCATTTT. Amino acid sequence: CASSESNSRQPQHF.

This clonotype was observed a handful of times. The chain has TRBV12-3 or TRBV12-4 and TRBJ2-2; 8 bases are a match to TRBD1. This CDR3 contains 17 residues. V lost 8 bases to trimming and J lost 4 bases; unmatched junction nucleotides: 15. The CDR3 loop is CASSLSDRAPGTGELFF. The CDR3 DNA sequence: TGTGCCAGCTCCCTTTCGGACAGGGCCCCGGGCACCGGGGAGCTGTTTTTT.

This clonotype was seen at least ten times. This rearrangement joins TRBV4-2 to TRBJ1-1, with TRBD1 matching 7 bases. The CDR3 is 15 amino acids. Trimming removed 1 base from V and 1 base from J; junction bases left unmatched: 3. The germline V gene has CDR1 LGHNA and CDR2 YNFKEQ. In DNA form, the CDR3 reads TGTGCCAGCAGCCAAGCTCACAGGGGGAACACTGAAGCTTTCTTT. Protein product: CASSQAHRGNTEAFF.

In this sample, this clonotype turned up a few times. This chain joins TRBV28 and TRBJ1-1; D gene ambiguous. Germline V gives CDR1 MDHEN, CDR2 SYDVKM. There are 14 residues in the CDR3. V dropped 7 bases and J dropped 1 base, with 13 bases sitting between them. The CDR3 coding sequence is TGTGCCAGCAAGGAGGTATCTAGGAACACTGAAGCTTTCTTT. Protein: CASKEVSRNTEAFF.

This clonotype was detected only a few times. This CDR3 reads CASSRDTGYTEAFF. In DNA, the CDR3 is TGTGCCAGCTCACGAGATACAGGGTACACTGAAGCTTTCTTT. The rearrangement links TRBV18 to TRBJ1-1, with D possibly TRBD1 on 6 matching bases. Germline CDR1 is KGHSH and CDR2 is LQKENI. V was shortened by 4 bases and J by 3 bases, with 12 bases between the two germline ends. The CDR3 consists of 14 residues.

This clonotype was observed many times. CDR3 residues: CASSQTARSNQPQHF. In DNA, the CDR3 is TGCGCCAGCAGCCAAACGGCTAGAAGCAATCAGCCCCAGCATTTT. The J gene is TRBJ1-5, the V gene TRBV4-1, with D uncertain. V gave up 2 bases and J gave up 1 base, with 9 bases separating them. The CDR3 consists of 15 residues. CDR1 and CDR2 from the germline V gene are MGHRA and YSYEKL.

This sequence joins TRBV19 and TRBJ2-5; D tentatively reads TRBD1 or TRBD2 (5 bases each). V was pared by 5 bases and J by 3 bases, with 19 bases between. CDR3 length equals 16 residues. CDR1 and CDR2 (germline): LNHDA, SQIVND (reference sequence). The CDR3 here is CASSARSLGTKETQYF. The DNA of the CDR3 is TGTGCCAGTAGTGCTAGATCCTTAGGGACCAAAGAGACCCAGTACTTC.

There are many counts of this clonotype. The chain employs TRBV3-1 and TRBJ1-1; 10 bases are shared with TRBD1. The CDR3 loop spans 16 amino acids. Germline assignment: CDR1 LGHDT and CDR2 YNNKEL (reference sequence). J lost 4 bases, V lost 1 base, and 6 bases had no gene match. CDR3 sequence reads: CASSQGYGTGVTEAFF. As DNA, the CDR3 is TGTGCCAGCAGCCAAGGTTACGGGACAGGGGTCACTGAAGCTTTCTTT.

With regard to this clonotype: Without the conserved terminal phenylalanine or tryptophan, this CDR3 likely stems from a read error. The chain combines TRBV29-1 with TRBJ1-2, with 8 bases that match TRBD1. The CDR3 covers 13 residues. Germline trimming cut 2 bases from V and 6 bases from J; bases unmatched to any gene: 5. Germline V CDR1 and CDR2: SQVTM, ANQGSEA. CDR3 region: CSVETDRVDGYTL. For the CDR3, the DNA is TGCAGCGTTGAAACGGACAGGGTGGATGGCTACACCCTC.

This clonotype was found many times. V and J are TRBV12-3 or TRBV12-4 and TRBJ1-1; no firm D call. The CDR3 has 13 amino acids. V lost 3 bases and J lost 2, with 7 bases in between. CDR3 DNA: TGTGCCAGCAGTTTGAACCTCAACACTGAAGCTTTCTTT. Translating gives CASSLNLNTEAFF.

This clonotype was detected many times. CDR3 nucleotide sequence: TGTGCCAGCAGCCCGGGGAGGGGAGGTGAAAAACTGTTTTTT. Amino acids: CASSPGRGGEKLFF. The gene calls are TRBV5-8 and TRBJ1-4, with a weak D call TRBD1 (5 bases). This CDR3 contains 14 residues. Looked up from germline, CDR1 is SGHTS and CDR2 is YDEGEE. Trimming took off 4 bases at V and 7 bases at J, with 14 bases between the two ends.

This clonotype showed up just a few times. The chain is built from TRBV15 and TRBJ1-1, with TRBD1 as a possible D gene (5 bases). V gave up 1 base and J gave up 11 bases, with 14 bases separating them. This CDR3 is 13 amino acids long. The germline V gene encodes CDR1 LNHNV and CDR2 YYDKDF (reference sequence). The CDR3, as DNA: TGTGCCACCAGCAGAGGGTCTAGGTGGGGGGCTTTCTTT. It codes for CATSRGSRWGAFF.

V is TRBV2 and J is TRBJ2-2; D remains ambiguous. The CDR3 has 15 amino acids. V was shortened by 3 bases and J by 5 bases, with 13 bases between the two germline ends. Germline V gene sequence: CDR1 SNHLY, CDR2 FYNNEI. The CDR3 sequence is CASSDRRTTTGELFF. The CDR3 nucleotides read TGTGCCAGCAGTGATCGCCGGACGACGACCGGGGAGCTGTTTTTT.

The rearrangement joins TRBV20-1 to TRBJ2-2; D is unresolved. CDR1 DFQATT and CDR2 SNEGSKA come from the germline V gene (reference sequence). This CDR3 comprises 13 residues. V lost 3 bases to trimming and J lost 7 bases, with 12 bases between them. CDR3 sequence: CSARTARFGELFF. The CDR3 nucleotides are TGCAGTGCTAGGACCGCCCGCTTCGGGGAGCTGTTTTTT.

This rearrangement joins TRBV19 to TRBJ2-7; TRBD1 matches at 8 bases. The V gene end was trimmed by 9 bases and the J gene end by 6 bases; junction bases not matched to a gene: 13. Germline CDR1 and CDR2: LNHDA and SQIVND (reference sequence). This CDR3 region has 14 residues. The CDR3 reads CASSAPGGKGEQYF. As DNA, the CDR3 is TGTGCCAGCAGCGCCCCAGGGGGCAAAGGCGAGCAGTACTTC.

The CDR3 nucleotides read TGTGCCAGCAGTTGGGTCGAGGACAGTCCCTCCGCGGGCTACACCTTC. Amino acids: CASSWVEDSPSAGYTF. V gene TRBV2 combines with J gene TRBJ1-2, with a weak D call TRBD1 (6 bases). This CDR3 comprises 16 residues. Germline V gene data show CDR1 as SNHLY and CDR2 as FYNNEI. Deletions cut 5 bases from V and 8 bases from J, with 24 bases between. Variable domain in full (rest from reference TRBV2 and TRBJ1-2): EPEVTQTPSHQVTQMGQEVILRCVPISNHLYFYWYRQILGQKVEFLVSFYNNEISEKSEIFDDQFSVERPDGSNFTLKIRSTKLEDSAMYFCASSWVEDSPSAGYTFGSGTRLTVV.

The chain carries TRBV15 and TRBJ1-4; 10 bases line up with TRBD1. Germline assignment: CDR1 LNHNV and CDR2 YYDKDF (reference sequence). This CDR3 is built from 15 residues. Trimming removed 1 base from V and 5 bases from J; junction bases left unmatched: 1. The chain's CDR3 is CATSRADRGNEKLFF. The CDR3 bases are TGTGCCACCAGCAGAGCGGACAGGGGGAATGAAAAACTGTTTTTT.